This is a list of T cell receptor beta chains from one sample in a study of blood T cell repertoires in COVID-19. Clones were read by immunoSEQ multiplex PCR, and TCRdb kept only the in-frame ones, dropping some. Of 200,000 to 250,000 clones listed, 85% are singletons. The sequenced material came from PBMCs or T cells enriched from blood (not recorded which). These receptor sequences come from a man between 35 and 55 years old who had recovered from COVID-19. Both conserved end residues are part of each CDR3. Each record gives: clone size, D gene, V gene, J gene, CDR3 protein, CDR3 DNA. The D gene is left open where the match is weak. The size entry is marked missing in some rows and otherwise reads once, few, many or a size class.

>NA|NA|TRBV7-9|TRBJ2-1
CASSLMRNSYNEQFF
TGTGCCAGCAGCTTAATGCGGAATTCCTACAATGAGCAGTTCTTC
>NA|NA|TRBV24-1|TRBJ2-1
CATSDLDSVYNEQFF
TGTGCCACCAGTGATTTGGATTCGGTCTACAATGAGCAGTTCTTC
>NA|TRBD2|TRBV19|TRBJ2-7
CASSIRFGWEGSYEQYF
TGTGCCAGTAGTATTCGGTTTGGTTGGGAGGGATCCTACGAGCAGTACTTC
>NA|NA|TRBV6-2/TRBV6-3|TRBJ2-4
CASSTPGGLAKNIQYF
TGTGCCAGCAGTACCCCTGGGGGCCTAGCCAAAAACATTCAGTACTTC
>NA|TRBD1|TRBV7-2|TRBJ1-2
CASSVTRDSTYGYTF
TGTGCCAGCAGCGTGACTCGGGACAGCACTTATGGCTACACCTTC
>NA|TRBD2|TRBV4-1|TRBJ2-1
CASSQNILAGGYNEQFF
TGCGCCAGCAGCCAAAACATTCTAGCGGGAGGTTACAATGAGCAGTTCTTC
>few|NA|TRBV5-1|TRBJ1-2
CASSLDRNYGYTF
TGCGCCAGCAGCTTGGACAGAAACTATGGCTACACCTTC
>NA|TRBD1|TRBV4-2|TRBJ1-3
CASSQEKGQGAVNTIYF
TGTGCCAGCAGCCAAGAGAAGGGACAGGGGGCTGTAAACACCATATATTTT
>NA|NA|TRBV4-1|TRBJ2-6
CASSRRTVSGANVLTF
TGCGCCAGCTCCCGAAGGACAGTCTCTGGGGCCAACGTCCTGACTTTC
>NA|NA|TRBV10-3|TRBJ2-7
CAISESGGQPYEQYF
TGTGCCATCAGTGAGTCGGGGGGACAGCCCTACGAGCAGTACTTC
>NA|TRBD1|TRBV5-1|TRBJ1-2
CASSGTGGYGYTF
TGCGCCAGCAGCGGAACAGGGGGCTATGGCTACACCTTC
>NA|NA|TRBV9|TRBJ2-1
CASSPIRNEQFF
TGTGCCAGCAGCCCAATCCGGAATGAGCAGTTCTTC
>NA|NA|TRBV18|TRBJ1-5
CASSLGQFNQPQHF
TGTGCCAGCTCCCTCGGACAGTTTAATCAGCCCCAGCATTTT
>NA|TRBD1|TRBV7-9|TRBJ2-7
CASSARQGEQYF
TGTGCCAGCAGCGCGCGACAGGGGGAGCAGTACTTC
>NA|NA|TRBV7-2|TRBJ2-5
CASSPRGRTRETQYF
TGTGCCAGCAGCCCTAGGGGCCGAACCCGGGAGACCCAGTACTTC
>NA|TRBD1|TRBV5-4|TRBJ2-7
CASSVRTGIVEQYF
TGTGCCAGCAGCGTGAGGACAGGGATAGTCGAGCAGTACTTC
>NA|NA|TRBV11-3|TRBJ1-2
CASSLTGQSANYGYTF
TGTGCCAGCAGCTTAACCGGACAGTCAGCTAACTATGGCTACACCTTC
>NA|TRBD1|TRBV19|TRBJ1-1
CASKQGVNTEAFF
TGTGCCAGTAAACAGGGGGTGAACACTGAAGCTTTCTTT
>NA|NA|TRBV7-9|TRBJ2-3
CASQGGDTQYF
TGTGCCAGCCAAGGAGGGGATACGCAGTATTTT
>NA|NA|TRBV6-6|TRBJ1-2
CASSNRGGDNYGYTF
TGTGCCAGCAGTAACCGAGGAGGGGATAACTATGGCTACACCTTC
>NA|TRBD1|TRBV11-2|TRBJ1-1
CASSLKFGTVNTEAFF
TGTGCCAGCAGCTTGAAGTTTGGGACAGTGAACACTGAAGCTTTCTTT
>NA|TRBD1|TRBV19|TRBJ2-1
CASSIGQGGEQFF
TGTGCCAGTAGTATCGGACAGGGTGGTGAGCAGTTCTTC
>NA|TRBD1|TRBV19|TRBJ2-7
CASSPTGNEQYF
TGTGCCAGTAGTCCGACAGGGAACGAGCAGTACTTC
>once|TRBD2|TRBV29-1|TRBJ2-3
CSVSVFSGRARDTQYF
TGCAGCGTCTCCGTCTTTAGCGGGAGGGCCAGAGATACGCAGTATTTT
>NA|NA|TRBV4-1|TRBJ2-7
CASSMSLAANFYEQYF
TGCGCCAGCAGCATGAGCTTAGCAGCAAATTTCTACGAGCAGTACTTC
>NA|TRBD1|TRBV7-9|TRBJ1-5
CASSLVAWDRDSNQPQHF
TGTGCCAGCAGCTTAGTAGCTTGGGACAGAGATAGCAATCAGCCCCAGCATTTT
>NA|NA|TRBV6-1|TRBJ2-7
CASSEGKSYEQYF
TGTGCCAGCAGTGAGGGCAAGAGCTACGAGCAGTACTTC
>NA|NA|TRBV9|TRBJ2-5
CASSPGDPKETQYF
TGTGCCAGCAGCCCCGGGGATCCGAAAGAGACCCAGTACTTC
>NA|NA|TRBV4-2|TRBJ2-7
CASSQGVADPSYEQYF
TGTGCCAGCAGCCAAGGGGTAGCGGACCCCTCCTACGAGCAGTACTTC
>NA|NA|TRBV19|TRBJ2-7
CASSPRGDFYEQYF
TGTGCCAGTAGTCCCAGGGGAGACTTCTACGAGCAGTACTTC
>NA|TRBD1|TRBV6-4|TRBJ1-4
CASSVVTGRGKEKLFF
TGTGCCAGCAGTGTTGTTACAGGCAGGGGGAAGGAAAAACTGTTTTTT
>once|NA|TRBV9|TRBJ1-2
CASSVSQSSYGYTF
TGTGCCAGCAGCGTTAGTCAATCTTCCTATGGCTACACCTTC
>NA|TRBD1|TRBV7-9|TRBJ1-4
CASSLGQGATNEKLFF
TGTGCCAGCAGCTTGGGCCAGGGGGCGACTAATGAAAAACTGTTTTTT
>NA|TRBD1|TRBV5-4|TRBJ1-2
CASSLAGTGGYGYTF
TGTGCCAGCAGCTTGGCCGGGACAGGGGGCTATGGCTACACCTTC
>NA|TRBD1|TRBV19|TRBJ1-1
CASNRRGVNTEAFF
TGTGCCAGTAATCGCAGGGGGGTGAACACTGAAGCTTTCTTT
>once|TRBD1|TRBV3-1/TRBV3-2|TRBJ2-5
CASSPTGDSWYQETQYF
TGTGCCAGCAGCCCGACAGGGGACTCTTGGTACCAAGAGACCCAGTACTTC
>once|NA|TRBV11-2|TRBJ2-7
CASSRIQGRDYEQYF
TGTGCCAGCAGCAGAATCCAGGGGAGGGACTACGAGCAGTACTTC
>NA|NA|TRBV14|TRBJ1-1
CASSKQGTTEAFF
TGTGCCAGCAGCAAACAGGGAACCACTGAAGCTTTCTTT
>NA|NA|TRBV7-9|TRBJ1-1
CASCWASDTEAFF
TGTGCCAGCTGCTGGGCGTCCGACACTGAAGCTTTCTTT
>NA|NA|TRBV15|TRBJ1-6
CATSRVAGSPLHF
TGTGCCACCAGCAGAGTAGCCGGATCACCCCTCCACTTT
>NA|TRBD2|TRBV30|TRBJ2-5
CAWSVGGSLETQYF
TGTGCCTGGAGTGTAGGCGGGAGTTTGGAGACCCAGTACTTC
>NA|NA|TRBV3-1/TRBV3-2|TRBJ1-2
CASSQDRAYGYTF
TGTGCCAGCAGCCAAGACAGGGCCTATGGCTACACCTTC
>NA|TRBD2|TRBV28|TRBJ2-7
CASSIGLAGASYEQYF
TGTGCCAGCAGCATAGGACTAGCGGGGGCCTCCTACGAGCAGTACTTC
>NA|NA|TRBV12-3/TRBV12-4|TRBJ1-4
CASSPLGGGKLFF
TGTGCCAGCAGTCCCCTCGGGGGGGGAAAACTGTTTTTT
>NA|NA|TRBV7-9|TRBJ2-7
CASSFNRYEQYF
TGTGCCAGCAGCTTCAACAGGTACGAGCAGTACTTC
>NA|TRBD1|TRBV6-5|TRBJ2-7
CASSYVTGDEQYF
TGTGCCAGCAGTTACGTTACAGGGGACGAGCAGTACTTC
>NA|TRBD1|TRBV28|TRBJ1-5
CASSGQGLGFIGNQPQHF
TGTGCCAGCAGTGGACAGGGATTAGGGTTTATCGGCAATCAGCCCCAGCATTTT
>NA|TRBD2|TRBV7-3|TRBJ2-4
CASSPKRPSGRAVLAKNIQYF
TGTGCCAGCAGCCCAAAGAGACCTAGCGGGAGGGCCGTATTGGCCAAAAACATTCAGTACTTC
>NA|NA|TRBV18|TRBJ1-6
CASSPPGGAYSPLHF
TGTGCCAGCTCACCACCGGGCGGGGCGTATTCACCCCTCCACTTT
>NA|TRBD2|TRBV6-5|TRBJ2-5
CASSYTSGQETQYF
TGTGCCAGCAGTTACACTAGCGGCCAAGAGACCCAGTACTTC
>NA|NA|TRBV2|TRBJ1-5
CASSPPGPGPQHF
TGTGCCAGCAGTCCACCAGGCCCCGGGCCCCAGCATTTT
>NA|NA|TRBV5-1|TRBJ1-4
CASSSGLIDRNEKLFF
TGCGCCAGCAGCTCGGGCCTCATAGACAGAAATGAAAAACTGTTTTTT
>NA|TRBD1|TRBV7-9|TRBJ2-4
CASSDRDRGNIQYF
TGTGCCAGCAGCGATAGGGACAGGGGAAACATTCAGTACTTC
>NA|TRBD2|TRBV5-5|TRBJ2-5
CASSFTYRLAKKETQYF
TGTGCCAGCAGCTTTACTTATCGACTAGCGAAAAAAGAGACCCAGTACTTC
>few|TRBD2|TRBV27|TRBJ2-7
CASSLTSSGIYEQYF
TGTGCCAGCAGTTTAACTTCTAGCGGGATCTACGAGCAGTACTTC